The 32 T cell receptor beta chains below come from one sample, sequenced in a study of blood T cell repertoires in COVID-19. Generated by immunoSEQ multiplex PCR, the TCRdb table keeps only in-frame clones and is missing some. This table has 80,000 to 100,000 clones, roughly 96% appearing once. Material for sequencing was peripheral blood. All receptors come from a human donor with active COVID-19. The donor label of this sample is uncertain.

The chain has TRBV27 and TRBJ2-3; 8 bases are a match to TRBD1. V lost 3 bases and J lost 3; bases outside the gene matches: 2. The CDR3 is 14 amino acids. The germline gives CDR1 MNHEY, CDR2 SMNVEV (reference sequence). DNA for the CDR3: TGTGCCAGCAGTTTTGGACAGGGAACAGATACGCAGTATTTT. Translating gives CASSFGQGTDTQYF.

J is TRBJ2-7 and V is TRBV27, with 7 bases fitting TRBD1. V shed 2 bases and J 4 bases; nucleotides not matched to a gene: 5. Per the germline V gene, CDR1 is MNHEY and CDR2 is SMNVEV (reference sequence). This CDR3 contains 14 residues. The CDR3 coding sequence is TGTGCCAGCAGTTTAAGGGCAGGGGGTTACGAGCAGTACTTC. Encoded protein: CASSLRAGGYEQYF.

J is TRBJ2-5 and V is TRBV4-1, with TRBD1 matching 11 bases. There are 15 residues in the CDR3. Per germline, CDR1 MGHRA and CDR2 YSYEKL. J gave up 4 bases and V 2 bases, and 3 bases lay outside the gene matches. The CDR3 bases are TGCGCCAGCAGCCAACAAGGGACAGGGGGAGAGACCCAGTACTTC. Its protein product is CASSQQGTGGETQYF.

This rearrangement joins TRBV27 to TRBJ2-5; a weak D match, TRBD2 (5 bases). Per germline, CDR1 MNHEY and CDR2 SMNVEV (reference sequence). The V end was cut by 3 bases, the J end by 5 bases, with 19 bases between. CDR3 size: 16 residues. CDR3 bases: TGTGCCAGCAGTTTCTATGGGAGTCTCCCCCGGGAGACCCAGTACTTC. It encodes CASSFYGSLPRETQYF.

V usage is TRBV21-1 and J usage is TRBJ1-2; TRBD1 was called by the table and not checked on the DNA. TRBV21-1 is annotated as a pseudogene. The length of the CDR3 is 15 residues. The CDR3 spells CASSKRAGQDYGYTF. Here the CDR3 DNA reads TGTGCCAGCAGCAAAAGGGCAGGGCAGGACTATGGCTACACCTTC.

The CDR3 coding sequence is TGCAGTGCTAGTCCGGGATTATCCTACGAGCAGTACTTC. It yields the protein CSASPGLSYEQYF. This chain uses TRBV20-1 with TRBJ2-7; tentative D call: TRBD2 (5 bases). Trimming took 3 bases from V and 1 from J, leaving 10 bases between them. CDR1 and CDR2 from the germline V gene are DFQATT and SNEGSKA (reference sequence). The CDR3 loop spans 13 amino acids.

The CDR3: CASSYVNLQGARGNRNQPQHF. As DNA, the CDR3 is TGTGCCAGCAGCTACGTAAATCTCCAGGGGGCGAGGGGGAATCGCAATCAGCCCCAGCATTTT. The chain uses TRBV6-6 and TRBJ1-5; 8 bases line up with TRBD1. Trimming took 6 bases from V and 2 from J; bases not matched to a gene: 24. Germline assignment: CDR1 MNHNY and CDR2 SVGAGI (reference sequence). This CDR3 has 21 residues.

The J gene is TRBJ1-5, the V gene TRBV19; tentative D call: TRBD1 (6 bases). Germline CDR1 is LNHDA and CDR2 is SQIVND (reference sequence). V gave up 1 base and J gave up 1 base, with 11 bases separating them. The CDR3 covers 16 residues. CDR3 protein: CASSIGGGNSNQPQHF. DNA for the CDR3: TGTGCCAGTAGTATAGGAGGGGGTAACAGCAATCAGCCCCAGCATTTT.

V is TRBV9 and J is TRBJ2-6; weak D call: TRBD1 (5 bases). CDR3 length equals 19 residues. CDR1 SGDLS and CDR2 YYNGEE come from the germline V gene. The V gene lost 0 bases and the J gene lost 0 bases, with 16 bases spanning the gap. The CDR3 reads CASSVDLPDTASGANVLTF. Written as DNA, the CDR3 is TGTGCCAGCAGCGTAGACCTCCCGGACACGGCCTCTGGGGCCAACGTCCTGACTTTC. The full variable domain, rest sourced from reference TRBV9 and TRBJ2-6, is DSGVTQTPKHLITATGQRVTLRCSPRSGDLSVYWYQQSLDQGLQFLIQYYNGEERAKGNILERFSAQQFPDLHSELNLSSLELGDSALYFCASSVDLPDTASGANVLTFGAGSRLTVL.

The rearrangement uses TRBV7-9 and TRBJ2-7, with 8 bases identical to TRBD2. The CDR3 contains 18 residues. Trimming cost V 4 bases and J 0 bases; bases outside gene matches: 14. Per germline, CDR1 SEHNR and CDR2 FQNEAQ (reference sequence). CDR3 amino acids: CASSSPNRGGASSYEQYF. CDR3 DNA: TGTGCCAGCAGCTCACCAAACCGGGGGGGCGCAAGCTCCTACGAGCAGTACTTC.

The rearrangement uses TRBV4-3 and TRBJ1-2; D is unclear. V was trimmed by 0 bases and J by 5 bases, leaving 7 bases between them. CDR1 and CDR2 from the germline V gene are LGHNA and YSLEER. The CDR3 length is 13 residues. The CDR3 region is CASSQDRLYGYTF. The CDR3 DNA reads as TGCGCCAGCAGCCAAGATCGTTTGTATGGCTACACCTTC.

This clone has a single count. V and J are TRBV9 and TRBJ1-3; 8 bases map to TRBD1. The germline V gene has CDR1 SGDLS and CDR2 YYNGEE. The V gene end was trimmed by 4 bases and the J gene end by 2 bases; junction bases not matched to a gene: 11. The CDR3 extends over 17 amino acids. CDR3 bases: TGTGCCAGCAGCCCGCGATCCGACAGGGGCACTGGAAACACCATATATTTT. Amino acids: CASSPRSDRGTGNTIYF. Combining the CDR3 with reference TRBV9 and TRBJ1-3 gives the whole variable domain DSGVTQTPKHLITATGQRVTLRCSPRSGDLSVYWYQQSLDQGLQFLIQYYNGEERAKGNILERFSAQQFPDLHSELNLSSLELGDSALYFCASSPRSDRGTGNTIYFGEGSWLTVV.

The genes are TRBV6-5 and TRBJ1-2; D is unclear. The CDR3 sequence is 13 residues long. V gave up 6 bases and J gave up 2 bases, with 10 bases separating them. Germline-derived CDR1 and CDR2 are MNHEY and SVGAGI. CDR3 protein: CASRLGENYGYTF. Here the CDR3 DNA reads TGTGCCAGCAGACTCGGAGAGAACTATGGCTACACCTTC.

The rearrangement uses TRBV29-1 and TRBJ1-1; 8 bases are shared with TRBD1. V was pared by 7 bases and J by 1 base, with 8 bases of the junction left unmatched. The CDR3 runs 14 residues. Germline CDR1 and CDR2: SQVTM and ANQGSEA. In nucleotides, the CDR3 is TGCAGCGCAAGACAGGGGCATTGGAACACTGAAGCTTTCTTT. It specifies CSARQGHWNTEAFF.

The chain links TRBV19 to TRBJ2-7, with 7 positions matching TRBD1. CDR1 and CDR2 from the germline V gene are LNHDA and SQIVND (reference sequence). V shed 5 bases and J 7 bases; nucleotides not matched to a gene: 8. The CDR3 covers 13 residues. The CDR3 spells CASSLAGGVEQYF. CDR3 coding DNA: TGTGCCAGTAGTTTAGCAGGGGGAGTGGAGCAGTACTTC.

The chain is built from TRBV3-1 (or the pseudogene TRBV3-2) and TRBJ1-3, with 9 bases lining up with TRBD1. The CDR3 spans 17 residues. Trimming took 3 bases from V and 2 from J; bases not matched to a gene: 8. Germline CDR1 and CDR2: LGHDT and YNNKEL (reference sequence). The CDR3: CASSQDRGGSAGNTIYF. The DNA of the CDR3 is TGTGCCAGCAGCCAGGACAGGGGAGGTTCTGCTGGAAACACCATATATTTT.

The rearrangement uses TRBV28 and TRBJ1-5, with D unresolved. V dropped 2 bases and J dropped 0 bases, with 8 bases sitting between them. Looked up from germline, CDR1 is MDHEN and CDR2 is SYDVKM. CDR3 length: 15 residues. The CDR3: CASSLEVTSNQPQHF. CDR3 nucleotides: TGTGCCAGCAGTTTAGAGGTCACTAGCAATCAGCCCCAGCATTTT. The full variable domain, with the rest looked up from reference TRBV28 and TRBJ1-5, is DVKVTQSSRYLVKRTGEKVFLECVQDMDHENMFWYRQDPGLGLRLIYFSYDVKMKEKGDIPEGYSVSREKKERFSLILESASTNQTSMYLCASSLEVTSNQPQHFGDGTRLSIL.

The J gene is TRBJ2-2, the V gene TRBV25-1, with TRBD1 identical over 10 bases. There are 16 residues in the CDR3. Germline-derived CDR1 and CDR2 are MGHDK and SYGVNS. V lost 5 bases and J lost 3; bases outside the gene matches: 6. The CDR3 loop reads CASSHRDRGYTGELFF. CDR3 coding DNA: TGTGCCAGCAGTCACCGGGACAGGGGATACACCGGGGAGCTGTTTTTT. Combining the CDR3 with reference TRBV25-1 and TRBJ2-2 gives the whole variable domain EADIYQTPRYLVIGTGKKITLECSQTMGHDKMYWYQQDPGMELHLIHYSYGVNSTEKGDLSSESTVSRIRTEHFPLTLESARPSHTSQYLCASSHRDRGYTGELFFGEGSRLTVL.

CDR3 coding DNA: TGCAGCGTTGAACCAGGAACCTATGGCTACACCTTC. Encoded protein: CSVEPGTYGYTF. The V call is TRBV29-1, the J call TRBJ1-2; no firm D call. The V end lost 2 bases, the J end lost 4 bases, and 8 bases lay between the germline ends. Germline V CDR1 and CDR2: SQVTM, ANQGSEA. The CDR3 is 12 amino acids.

The chain recombines TRBV6-5 with TRBJ2-5; the D gene is possibly TRBD1 (6 bases). The CDR3 is 15 amino acids. Germline CDR1 reads MNHEY; CDR2 reads SVGAGI. Trimming shortened V by 2 bases and J by 3 bases, and 13 bases separated the two germline ends. The CDR3 DNA follows: TGTGCCAGCAGTTACAGACCCCAGGGGAAAGAGACCCAGTACTTC. Its protein product is CASSYRPQGKETQYF.

The chain links TRBV7-9 to TRBJ1-1; 9 bases fit TRBD1. Looked up from germline, CDR1 is SEHNR and CDR2 is FQNEAQ (reference sequence). V lost 3 bases to trimming and J lost 3 bases; unmatched junction nucleotides: 5. CDR3 size: 15 residues. CDR3 loop: CASSFRQGVDTEAFF. The DNA of the CDR3 is TGTGCCAGCAGCTTCAGACAGGGGGTGGACACTGAAGCTTTCTTT.

The chain joins TRBV14 to TRBJ2-1, with 7 bases matching TRBD2. The J segment lost 6 bases and the V segment lost 1 base, leaving 3 bases of the junction unmatched. Germline values: CDR1 SGHDN, CDR2 FVKESK. CDR3 length: 14 residues. The CDR3 sequence: CASSQGDYLNEQFF. The CDR3 nucleotides read TGTGCCAGCAGCCAAGGGGACTACCTCAATGAGCAGTTCTTC.

A single count supports this clone. V usage is TRBV7-6 and J usage is TRBJ1-2; the D gene is possibly TRBD1 (6 bases). In germline, CDR1 is SGHVS, CDR2 FNYEAQ. CDR3 length: 13 amino acids. With 5 bases removed from V and 6 bases from J, the gap between germline ends came to 13 bases. This CDR3 is CASSPTGIDGYTF. The CDR3 DNA sequence: TGTGCCAGCAGCCCGACAGGAATTGATGGCTACACCTTC. The whole variable domain, remainder taken from reference TRBV7-6 and TRBJ1-2, is GAGVSQSPRYKVTKRGQDVALRCDPISGHVSLYWYRQALGQGPEFLTYFNYEAQQDKSGLPNDRFSAERPEGSISTLTIQRTEQRDSAMYRCASSPTGIDGYTFGSGTRLTVV.

The chain couples TRBV6-1 to TRBJ1-2; D uncertain. The CDR3 contains 14 residues. Per germline, CDR1 MNHNS and CDR2 SASEGT. The V end lost 3 bases, the J end lost 2 bases, and 10 bases lay between the germline ends. For the CDR3, the DNA is TGTGCCAGCAGTGAGGTGTCCCTAAACTATGGCTACACCTTC. It codes for CASSEVSLNYGYTF.

This chain uses TRBV7-2 with TRBJ2-1; the match to TRBD2 covers 8 bases. Germline V gene sequence: CDR1 SGHTA, CDR2 FQGNSA. Germline trimming cut 5 bases from V and 3 bases from J; bases unmatched to any gene: 6. The CDR3 contains 15 residues. The CDR3 DNA follows: TGTGCCAGCAGCCTCACCGGGACTAGCTACAATGAGCAGTTCTTC. Amino acid sequence: CASSLTGTSYNEQFF.

This chain joins TRBV6-5 and TRBJ2-2; D is unclear. Germline V gene lookup returns CDR1 MNHEY and CDR2 SVGAGI. V was trimmed by 1 base and J by 8 bases, leaving 8 bases between them. The CDR3 runs 13 residues. This CDR3 reads CASSYLGPGELFF. DNA of the CDR3: TGTGCCAGCAGTTACTTGGGCCCGGGGGAGCTGTTTTTT.

The chain links TRBV11-2 to TRBJ2-1; possibly TRBD2 for D (5 bases). Trimming took off 1 base at V and 3 bases at J, with 10 bases between the two ends. CDR1 is SGHAT and CDR2 is FQNNGV in the germline V gene. This CDR3 is 15 amino acids long. The CDR3 sequence: CASSLVVGNYNEQFF. The CDR3 coding sequence is TGTGCCAGCAGCTTAGTGGTCGGGAACTACAATGAGCAGTTCTTC.

This clone occurred a few times. The V call is TRBV5-5, the J call TRBJ1-5; 7 bases are a match to TRBD1. CDR3 length: 14 amino acids. Germline CDR1 reads SGHKS; CDR2 reads YYEKEE (reference sequence). J lost 6 bases, V lost 1 base, and 4 bases had no gene match. CDR3 sequence reads: CASSLQGGGQPQHF. As DNA, the CDR3 is TGTGCCAGCAGCTTGCAGGGGGGCGGTCAGCCCCAGCATTTT.

The V call is TRBV3-1 (or the pseudogene TRBV3-2), the J call TRBJ2-7, with TRBD1 as a possible D gene (6 bases). The CDR3 consists of 14 residues. Germline V gene sequence: CDR1 LGHDT, CDR2 YNNKEL (reference sequence). Trimming pared 1 base from V and 1 base from J, leaving 8 bases between. CDR3 nucleotide sequence: TGTGCCAGCAGCCAAGCACAGGGTTCCTACGAGCAGTACTTC. Amino acids: CASSQAQGSYEQYF.

The chain combines TRBV14 with TRBJ2-3; tentatively, D is TRBD2 (6 bases). Germline loops: CDR1 SGHDN, CDR2 FVKESK. The CDR3 has 15 amino acids. Trimming shortened V by 1 base and J by 5 bases, and 13 bases separated the two germline ends. The CDR3 sequence: CASSQGASEGDTQYF. The CDR3 DNA is TGTGCCAGCAGCCAAGGTGCTAGCGAGGGAGATACGCAGTATTTT.

This rearrangement joins TRBV7-8 to TRBJ2-2; D is undetermined. This CDR3 region has 19 residues. Germline V gene sequence: CDR1 SGHVS, CDR2 FQNEAQ. V lost 4 bases to trimming and J lost 0 bases, with 21 bases between them. The CDR3 bases are TGTGCCAGCAGCTCCCCTATAGTCAGGCACCTCGCGAACACCGGGGAGCTGTTTTTT. Residues: CASSSPIVRHLANTGELFF.

This chain connects TRBV4-1 to TRBJ1-3; 7 bases match TRBD1. Germline lookup yields CDR1 MGHRA and CDR2 YSYEKL. Trimming at V came to 2 bases and at J to 0 bases, leaving 4 bases not matched to a gene. CDR3 size: 16 residues. As DNA, the CDR3 is TGCGCCAGCAGCCAACCGCGGGACAGCTCTGGAAACACCATATATTTT. It specifies CASSQPRDSSGNTIYF.